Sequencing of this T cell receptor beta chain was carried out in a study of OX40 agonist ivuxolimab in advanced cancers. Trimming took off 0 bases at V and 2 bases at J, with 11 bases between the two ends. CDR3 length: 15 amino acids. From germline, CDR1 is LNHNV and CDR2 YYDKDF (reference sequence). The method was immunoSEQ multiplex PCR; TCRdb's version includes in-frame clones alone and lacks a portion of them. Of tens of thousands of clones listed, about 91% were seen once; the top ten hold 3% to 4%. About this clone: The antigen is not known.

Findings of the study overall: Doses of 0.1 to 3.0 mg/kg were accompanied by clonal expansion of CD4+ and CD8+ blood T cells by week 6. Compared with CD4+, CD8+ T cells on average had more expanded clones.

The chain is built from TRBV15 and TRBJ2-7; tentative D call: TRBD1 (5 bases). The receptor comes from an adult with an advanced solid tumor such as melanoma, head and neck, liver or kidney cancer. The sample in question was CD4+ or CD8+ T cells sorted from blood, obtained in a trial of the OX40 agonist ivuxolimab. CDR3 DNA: TGTGCCACCAGCAGAGAACGGTTGACAGCCTACGAGCAGTACTTC. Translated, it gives CATSRERLTAYEQYF.